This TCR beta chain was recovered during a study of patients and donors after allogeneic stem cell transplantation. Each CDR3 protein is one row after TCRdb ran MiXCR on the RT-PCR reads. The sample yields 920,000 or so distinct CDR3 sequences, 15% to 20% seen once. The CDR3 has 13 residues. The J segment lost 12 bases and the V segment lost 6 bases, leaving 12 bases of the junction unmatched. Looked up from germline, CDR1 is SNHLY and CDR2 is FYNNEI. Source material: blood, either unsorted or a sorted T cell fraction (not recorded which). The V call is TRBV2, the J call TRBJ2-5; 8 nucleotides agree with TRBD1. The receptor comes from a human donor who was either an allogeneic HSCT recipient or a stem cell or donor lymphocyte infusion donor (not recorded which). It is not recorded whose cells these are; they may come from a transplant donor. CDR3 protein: CASSPGTGPAEYF. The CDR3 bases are TGTGCCAGCAGCCCCGGGACAGGTCCCGCGGAGTACTTC.